These 13 T cell receptor beta chains share one sample of origin, sequenced in a study of neoadjuvant anti-PD-1 for oral cavity cancer. As for time point: after neoadjuvant nivolumab, at surgical resection. Generated by immunoSEQ multiplex PCR, the TCRdb table keeps only in-frame clones and is missing some. The repertoire holds about 15,000 clones, with about 37% as singletons. Source: tumor tissue, taken after nivolumab (anti-PD-1) treatment. The receptors derive from a person aged 40 to 85 with oral cavity squamous cell carcinoma.

V usage is TRBV27 and J usage is TRBJ1-1; D is possibly TRBD1 (6 bases). The CDR3 runs 15 residues. Trimming took 6 bases from V and 8 from J, leaving 22 bases between them. Germline V gives CDR1 MNHEY, CDR2 SMNVEV (reference sequence). Written as DNA, the CDR3 is TGTGCCAGCAGGGCTATGGGGGGCAGAGAGCTAGAAGCTTTCTTT. Its translation is CASRAMGGRELEAFF.

This clone turned up a few times. The V and J genes are TRBV18 and TRBJ2-7; weak D call: TRBD1 (5 bases). The V gene lost 2 bases and the J gene lost 5 bases, with 10 bases spanning the gap. CDR3 length: 13 residues. Germline V gene data show CDR1 as KGHSH and CDR2 as LQKENI. CDR3 residues: CASSPGATDEQYF. For the CDR3, the DNA is TGTGCCAGCTCACCAGGGGCAACGGACGAGCAGTACTTC.

The chain carries TRBV7-9 and TRBJ2-5; maybe TRBD2 (5 bases). The V end was cut by 7 bases, the J end by 3 bases, with 6 bases between. Germline assignment: CDR1 SEHNR and CDR2 FQNEAQ (reference sequence). The CDR3 spans 11 residues. CDR3 sequence: CASKREETQYF. The CDR3 coding sequence is TGTGCCAGCAAGAGGGAAGAGACCCAGTACTTC.

There are a few counts of this clone. The chain is built from TRBV7-9 and TRBJ1-4; D is unclear. The CDR3 extends over 11 amino acids. Per germline, CDR1 SEHNR and CDR2 FQNEAQ (reference sequence). Written as DNA, the CDR3 is TGTGCTGCAGGTCAAGGGGAAAAACTGTTTTTT. Residues: CAAGQGEKLFF. Filled out from reference TRBV7-9 and TRBJ1-4, the complete variable domain reads DTGVSQNPRHKITKRGQNVTFRCDPISEHNRLYWYRQTLGQGPEFLTYFQNEAQLEKSRLLSDRFSAERPKGSFSTLEIQRTEQGDSAMYLCAAGQGEKLFFGSGTQLSVL.

This clone has a handful of counts. CDR3 amino acids: CASSFGLAGGLAKNIQYF. CDR3 sequence (DNA): TGTGCCAGCAGCTTTGGGCTAGCGGGGGGACTAGCCAAAAACATTCAGTACTTC. The chain couples TRBV5-4 to TRBJ2-4; TRBD2 aligns across 11 bases. The length of the CDR3 is 18 residues. The V and J ends lost 2 bases and 0 bases, in that order; junction bases with no gene match: 7. From germline, CDR1 is SGHNT and CDR2 YYREEE (reference sequence).

Only a few counts were recorded for this clone. This CDR3 reads CAWSVTGGNQPQHF. CDR3 DNA sequence: TGTGCCTGGAGTGTAACGGGAGGCAATCAGCCCCAGCATTTT. The rearrangement links TRBV30 to TRBJ1-5, with D unclear. CDR3 length: 14 amino acids. CDR1 and CDR2 (germline): GTSNPN, SVGIG (reference sequence). Trimming stripped 0 bases from V and 2 bases from J, with 8 bases between.

This clone has just a few counts. This CDR3 is CASSSTGFSEAFF. In nucleotides, the CDR3 is TGTGCCAGCAGCTCGACAGGGTTCTCTGAAGCTTTCTTT. The V gene is TRBV7-2, the J gene TRBJ1-1; 7 nucleotides agree with TRBD1. The V gene end was trimmed by 4 bases and the J gene end by 6 bases; junction bases not matched to a gene: 5. The CDR3 extends over 13 amino acids. CDR1 and CDR2 (germline): SGHTA, FQGNSA.

This clone was found many times. The chain recombines TRBV6-1 with TRBJ1-2; D gene ambiguous. Germline V gene data show CDR1 as MNHNS and CDR2 as SASEGT. Trimming shortened V by 1 base and J by 5 bases, and 14 bases separated the two germline ends. This CDR3 contains 15 residues. The CDR3 bases are TGTGCCAGCAGTGAAGTGATGAGGGCTTCTTATGGCTACACCTTC. This sequence encodes CASSEVMRASYGYTF.

This clone was counted only a few times. The chain combines TRBV14 with TRBJ1-2; the match to TRBD1 covers 7 bases. V dropped 4 bases and J dropped 2; count of bases not matched to a gene: 7. Looked up from germline, CDR1 is SGHDN and CDR2 is FVKESK. The CDR3 is made up of 15 amino acids. CDR3 sequence reads: CASSPRQGSNYGYTF. The DNA for the CDR3 is TGTGCCAGCAGCCCCCGACAGGGTTCGAACTATGGCTACACCTTC. Variable domain in full (rest from reference TRBV14 and TRBJ1-2): EAGVTQFPSHSVIEKGQTVTLRCDPISGHDNLYWYRRVMGKEIKFLLHFVKESKQDESGMPNNRFLAERTGGTYSTLKVQPAELEDSGVYFCASSPRQGSNYGYTFGSGTRLTVV.

The genes are TRBV20-1 and TRBJ2-3; D remains ambiguous. The CDR3 loop spans 11 amino acids. Trimming took 5 bases from V and 0 from J, leaving 3 bases between them. The germline CDR1 and CDR2 sequences are DFQATT and SNEGSKA (reference sequence). This CDR3 is CSAYSTDTQYF. The CDR3, as DNA: TGCAGTGCTTATAGCACAGATACGCAGTATTTT.

The chain uses TRBV5-1 and TRBJ2-1; 9 bases are shared with TRBD1. Germline V gene sequence: CDR1 SGHRS, CDR2 YFSETQ. The V gene end was trimmed by 4 bases and the J gene end by 7 bases; junction bases not matched to a gene: 0. The CDR3 loop spans 12 amino acids. CDR3 residues: CASSGQGNEQFF. DNA of the CDR3: TGCGCCAGCAGCGGACAGGGGAATGAGCAGTTCTTC.

This clone came up a few times. The rearrangement uses TRBV4-1 and TRBJ1-2, with a possible D match to TRBD1 (6 bases). V was cut by 3 bases and J by 0 bases, with 17 bases left in between. The CDR3 has 17 amino acids. Germline CDR1 MGHRA, CDR2 YSYEKL. CDR3 residues: CASSHPPPGHPNYGYTF. Written as DNA, the CDR3 is TGCGCCAGCAGCCATCCTCCCCCGGGACACCCTAACTATGGCTACACCTTC.

This chain joins TRBV10-3 and TRBJ1-1; TRBD1 agrees at 7 bases. The CDR3 is 14 residues long. V shed 6 bases and J 1 base; nucleotides not matched to a gene: 5. Germline-derived CDR1 and CDR2 are ENHRY and SYGVKD. This chain's CDR3 is CAISIGTANTEAFF. The DNA for the CDR3 is TGTGCCATCAGCATAGGGACAGCGAACACTGAAGCTTTCTTT.